The 30 T cell receptor beta chains in this list originate from one sample, sequenced in a study of blood T cell repertoires in COVID-19. Repertoires were generated with immunoSEQ multiplex PCR, while TCRdb's copy carries only in-frame clones and drops some. This table has tens of thousands of clones, around 89% appearing once. Sequencing input: peripheral blood. The receptors shown here come from a woman older than 75 with active COVID-19.

Here the CDR3 DNA reads TGTGCCAGTAACCCCGGGACAGGGCCTCGGGCCCAGCATTTT. Its protein product is CASNPGTGPRAQHF. V is TRBV19 and J is TRBJ1-5; 9 nucleotides agree with TRBD1. Unmatched junction bases numbered 12, after V lost 7 bases and J lost 11 bases. This CDR3 is built from 14 residues. In germline, CDR1 is LNHDA, CDR2 SQIVND (reference sequence).

The V call is TRBV19, the J call TRBJ1-5; D is undetermined. The CDR3 length is 14 residues. V lost 2 bases and J 6 bases, leaving 11 bases between the germline ends. Germline CDR1 LNHDA, CDR2 SQIVND (reference sequence). The CDR3 nucleotides are TGTGCCAGTAGTATAACTCCGGGTGGTCAGCCCCAGCATTTT. It codes for CASSITPGGQPQHF.

The chain carries TRBV19 and TRBJ2-7, with 10 positions matching TRBD1. This CDR3 contains 15 residues. CDR1 and CDR2 (germline): LNHDA, SQIVND (reference sequence). The V gene end was trimmed by 3 bases and the J gene end by 6 bases; junction bases not matched to a gene: 8. The CDR3 reads CASSIAPDRGFEQYF. The DNA for the CDR3 is TGTGCCAGTAGTATCGCCCCGGACAGGGGGTTCGAGCAGTACTTC.

The chain has TRBV19 and TRBJ2-1; 12 nucleotides align to TRBD2. The CDR3 runs 15 residues. The V gene's germline CDR1 is LNHDA and CDR2 SQIVND (reference sequence). J lost 8 bases, V lost 5 bases, and 7 bases had no gene match. CDR3 sequence (DNA): TGTGCCAGTAGTCGGCTAGCGGGAGGGCCCGATGAGCAGTTCTTC. It is translated as CASSRLAGGPDEQFF.

The chain carries TRBV4-3 and TRBJ1-3; no clear D. CDR3 size: 13 residues. V dropped 1 base and J dropped 9 bases, with 10 bases sitting between them. Germline CDR1 is LGHNA and CDR2 is YSLEER. In DNA form, the CDR3 reads TGCGCCAGCAGCCAAGGACTTACTGGCACCATATATTTT. Translating it yields CASSQGLTGTIYF.

This clone has just one count. The chain joins TRBV24-1 to TRBJ2-5; 7 positions agree with TRBD1. Germline CDR1 and CDR2: KGHDR and SFDVKD. CDR3 length: 16 amino acids. V gave up 1 base and J gave up 2 bases; unmatched junction bases: 6. DNA for the CDR3: TGTGCCACCAGTGATTTAGACAGGGAGCTACAAGAGACCCAGTACTTC. This translates into CATSDLDRELQETQYF.

The gene calls are TRBV7-9 and TRBJ2-3; D not resolved. The CDR3 has 14 amino acids. V lost 1 base and J lost 6, with 11 bases in between. Germline-derived CDR1 and CDR2 are SEHNR and FQNEAQ (reference sequence). CDR3 nucleotide sequence: TGTGCCAGCAGCTTAGTGACGGGTGTGGATACGCAGTATTTT. The encoded protein is CASSLVTGVDTQYF. Full variable domain (outside the CDR3, taken from reference TRBV7-9 and TRBJ2-3): DTGVSQNPRHKITKRGQNVTFRCDPISEHNRLYWYRQTLGQGPEFLTYFQNEAQLEKSRLLSDRFSAERPKGSFSTLEIQRTEQGDSAMYLCASSLVTGVDTQYFGPGTRLTVL.

The chain employs TRBV5-1 and TRBJ2-7; 8 bases agree with TRBD1. V was pared by 4 bases and J by 4 bases, with 10 bases of the junction left unmatched. This CDR3 spans 15 amino acids. CDR1 and CDR2 from the germline V gene are SGHRS and YFSETQ. This CDR3 reads CASSPEQGGWYEQYF. For the CDR3, the DNA is TGCGCCAGCAGCCCTGAACAGGGGGGATGGTACGAGCAGTACTTC.

CDR3 amino acids: CSVASVDSEEAFF. CDR3 coding DNA: TGCAGCGTTGCTTCTGTGGACAGTGAAGAAGCTTTCTTT. The chain joins TRBV29-1 to TRBJ1-1; D might be TRBD1 (6 bases). The ends were cut back, 4 bases at V and 8 bases at J, with 17 bases in the middle. The CDR3 runs 13 residues. Germline V CDR1 and CDR2: SQVTM, ANQGSEA. The variable domain in full, completed from reference TRBV29-1 and TRBJ1-1, reads SAVISQKPSRDICQRGTSLTIQCQVDSQVTMMFWYRQQPGQSLTLIATANQGSEATYESGFVIDKFPISRPNLTFSTLTVSNMSPEDSSIYLCSVASVDSEEAFFGQGTRLTVV.

CDR3 protein: CASKGAGVVGTQYF. CDR3 in DNA: TGTGCCAGCAAGGGAGCGGGGGTCGTAGGGACGCAGTATTTT. The rearrangement uses TRBV28 and TRBJ2-3; TRBD2 aligns across 8 bases. Germline CDR1 reads MDHEN; CDR2 reads SYDVKM. The ends lost 7 bases at V and 9 bases at J; junction bases unmatched: 12. This CDR3 is built from 14 residues.

The V call is TRBV29-1, the J call TRBJ1-3; a weak D match, TRBD1 (5 bases). Germline V gene sequence: CDR1 SQVTM, CDR2 ANQGSEA. There are 16 residues in the CDR3. The ends were cut back, 4 bases at V and 0 bases at J, with 16 bases in the middle. For the CDR3, the DNA is TGCAGCGTTGTAAGCACGGCAGGGCTCTCTGGAAACACCATATATTTT. It specifies CSVVSTAGLSGNTIYF. The complete variable domain, with remaining parts taken from reference TRBV29-1 and TRBJ1-3, reads SAVISQKPSRDICQRGTSLTIQCQVDSQVTMMFWYRQQPGQSLTLIATANQGSEATYESGFVIDKFPISRPNLTFSTLTVSNMSPEDSSIYLCSVVSTAGLSGNTIYFGEGSWLTVV.

This clone was counted between two and nine times. The chain's CDR3 is CASSASAGSNSGVKKGVYNEQFF. In DNA form, the CDR3 reads TGTGCCAGCAGTGCCTCGGCGGGGTCCAATAGCGGGGTTAAAAAGGGGGTCTACAATGAGCAGTTCTTC. The chain recombines TRBV6-4 with TRBJ2-1; 8 nucleotides line up with TRBD2. Germline V CDR1 and CDR2: MRHNA, SNTAGT. The CDR3 sequence is 23 residues long. The ends lost 4 bases at V and 3 bases at J; junction bases unmatched: 29.

The chain is built from TRBV7-9 and TRBJ2-1; 7 bases match TRBD1. Unmatched junction bases numbered 8, after V lost 1 base and J lost 8 bases. Per the germline V gene, CDR1 is SEHNR and CDR2 is FQNEAQ (reference sequence). The CDR3 has 15 residues. CDR3 residues: CASSLGATGTHEQFF. The CDR3 DNA follows: TGTGCCAGCAGCTTAGGGGCGACAGGGACACATGAGCAGTTCTTC.

The chain uses TRBV6-5 and TRBJ2-3, with 10 bases fitting TRBD2. The V segment lost 4 bases and the J segment 4 bases; nucleotides outside the gene matches: 2. The CDR3 runs 14 residues. The germline V gene encodes CDR1 MNHEY and CDR2 SVGAGI. The CDR3 sequence is CASSSSGRPDTQYF. The CDR3 bases are TGTGCCAGCAGTTCTAGCGGGAGACCAGATACGCAGTATTTT.

The V call is TRBV20-1, the J call TRBJ2-5; D is unclear. Germline V gene sequence: CDR1 DFQATT, CDR2 SNEGSKA (reference sequence). This CDR3 is built from 11 residues. V was shortened by 5 bases and J by 4 bases, with 8 bases between the two germline ends. Here the CDR3 reads CSAWSVETQYF. The CDR3 DNA follows: TGCAGTGCTTGGTCGGTAGAGACCCAGTACTTC.

The chain recombines TRBV19 with TRBJ2-1; TRBD2 matches at 7 bases. Looked up from germline, CDR1 is LNHDA and CDR2 is SQIVND (reference sequence). The length of the CDR3 is 16 residues. Unmatched junction bases numbered 12, after V lost 10 bases and J lost 0 bases. The DNA of the CDR3 is TGTGCCACCCTGGGGAGGGGTGGAGGCTCCTACAATGAGCAGTTCTTC. It translates to CATLGRGGGSYNEQFF.

V usage is TRBV7-3 and J usage is TRBJ2-1; D is possibly TRBD1 (6 bases). Germline assignment: CDR1 SGHTA and CDR2 FQGTGA. The CDR3 contains 13 residues. V was cut by 0 bases and J by 8 bases, with 8 bases left in between. The DNA for the CDR3 is TGTGCCAGCAGCTTAACGCGGACAGATGAGCAGTTCTTC. This codes for CASSLTRTDEQFF.

The count of this clone is one. The chain combines TRBV7-2 with TRBJ2-2; 12 bases agree with TRBD2. The CDR3 length is 19 residues. V dropped 5 bases and J dropped 5; count of bases not matched to a gene: 15. Germline V gene lookup returns CDR1 SGHTA and CDR2 FQGNSA. Written as DNA, the CDR3 is TGTGCCAGCAGCCCTACCTACCCCGGACTAGCGGGAAGTACCGGGGAGCTGTTTTTT. It translates to CASSPTYPGLAGSTGELFF.

The J gene is TRBJ2-6, the V gene TRBV19, with D unresolved. Germline V gives CDR1 LNHDA, CDR2 SQIVND (reference sequence). CDR3 length: 15 amino acids. Trimming stripped 5 bases from V and 0 bases from J, with 8 bases between. The CDR3 nucleotides read TGTGCCAGTAGTGGAGAGAGCTCTGGGGCCAACGTCCTGACTTTC. Its protein product is CASSGESSGANVLTF.

This chain joins TRBV15 and TRBJ2-3; 8 bases are shared with TRBD1. Germline V gene sequence: CDR1 LNHNV, CDR2 YYDKDF (reference sequence). The trim removed 4 bases at V and 6 bases at J, leaving 9 bases unmatched. This CDR3 contains 15 residues. CDR3 sequence: CATSNQGAKADTQYF. The CDR3 nucleotides are TGTGCCACCAGCAACCAGGGGGCTAAGGCCGATACGCAGTATTTT.

This rearrangement joins TRBV28 to TRBJ1-3; D possibly corresponds to TRBD1 (6 bases). The CDR3 contains 13 residues. V was cut by 10 bases and J by 2 bases, with 12 bases left in between. Germline CDR1 MDHEN, CDR2 SYDVKM. The CDR3, as DNA: TGTGCCATCCAAACAGGGACTGGAAACACCATATATTTT. Amino acids: CAIQTGTGNTIYF.

In this sample, this clone turned up once. CDR3 region: CASRGTDSGANVLTF. The CDR3 DNA sequence: TGTGCCAGCAGGGGGACAGACTCTGGGGCCAACGTCCTGACTTTC. The rearrangement uses TRBV28 and TRBJ2-6; 7 bases agree with TRBD1. V was clipped by 6 bases and J by 0 bases; unmatched bases: 2. From germline, CDR1 is MDHEN and CDR2 SYDVKM. The CDR3 contains 15 residues. The variable domain in full, with the rest retrieved from reference TRBV28 and TRBJ2-6, is DVKVTQSSRYLVKRTGEKVFLECVQDMDHENMFWYRQDPGLGLRLIYFSYDVKMKEKGDIPEGYSVSREKKERFSLILESASTNQTSMYLCASRGTDSGANVLTFGAGSRLTVL.

This sequence joins TRBV6-5 and TRBJ2-2; D remains unclear. The germline V and J ends were trimmed by 2 bases and 4 bases, with 8 bases remaining between them. The CDR3 is 14 amino acids. Per germline, CDR1 MNHEY and CDR2 SVGAGI. CDR3 in amino acids: CASSYTAGTGELFF. The CDR3 DNA is TGTGCCAGCAGTTACACAGCCGGCACCGGGGAGCTGTTTTTT.

This clone has just a few counts. V and J are TRBV7-9 and TRBJ2-7; tentative D call: TRBD1 (6 bases). The germline gives CDR1 SEHNR, CDR2 FQNEAQ (reference sequence). This CDR3 has 16 amino acids. V was cut by 1 base and J by 1 base, with 14 bases left in between. CDR3 coding DNA: TGTGCCAGCAGCTTAGATCTTACAGGGCTTTCCTACGAGCAGTACTTC. Protein sequence: CASSLDLTGLSYEQYF.

Here the CDR3 reads CASSSEGPSGSNEQFF. The CDR3 DNA follows: TGTGCCAGCAGCTCCGAGGGGCCTAGCGGGAGCAATGAGCAGTTCTTC. The V gene is TRBV5-5, the J gene TRBJ2-1, with 10 nucleotides matching TRBD2. Germline CDR1 is SGHKS and CDR2 is YYEKEE (reference sequence). This CDR3 is built from 16 residues. V lost 3 bases and J lost 6; bases outside the gene matches: 9.

J is TRBJ2-7 and V is TRBV28, with 8 nucleotides matching TRBD2. Germline loops: CDR1 MDHEN, CDR2 SYDVKM. Losses at the gene ends were 4 bases for V and 1 base for J; bases not matched to a gene: 6. The CDR3 sequence is 15 residues long. The CDR3, as DNA: TGTGCCAGCAGTTCCGGCGGGGGGCGATCCTACGAGCAGTACTTC. The encoded protein is CASSSGGGRSYEQYF.

This clone was counted once. The V and J genes are TRBV18 and TRBJ1-1; D is unresolved. Trimming took 2 bases from V and 1 from J, leaving 11 bases between them. CDR3 size: 15 residues. Germline CDR1 reads KGHSH; CDR2 reads LQKENI. The CDR3 region is CASSPSGVTNTEAFF. The DNA for the CDR3 is TGTGCCAGCTCACCATCCGGGGTAACGAACACTGAAGCTTTCTTT.

In the case of this clone: Other DNA sequences in the sample encode the same CDR3. The genes are TRBV18 and TRBJ1-5; D is possibly TRBD1 (5 bases). CDR1 and CDR2 from the germline V gene are KGHSH and LQKENI. The germline V and J ends were trimmed by 4 bases and 5 bases, with 9 bases remaining between them. This CDR3 contains 13 residues. As DNA, the CDR3 is TGTGCCAGCTCACGCGACAGCGATCAGCCCCAGCATTTT. Translating gives CASSRDSDQPQHF.

The CDR3 region is CAGSSGANVLTF. CDR3 DNA: TGTGCCGGCAGCTCTGGGGCCAACGTCCTGACTTTC. J is TRBJ2-6 and V is TRBV10-3; D is uncertain. The CDR3 has 12 residues. V was trimmed by 11 bases and J by 0 bases, leaving 5 bases between them. Germline V gene lookup returns CDR1 ENHRY and CDR2 SYGVKD.

The J gene is TRBJ1-6, the V gene TRBV5-5; D might be TRBD1 (6 bases). The CDR3 is 16 residues long. V gave up 0 bases and J gave up 10 bases, with 17 bases separating them. Germline V gene lookup returns CDR1 SGHKS and CDR2 YYEKEE (reference sequence). As DNA, the CDR3 is TGTGCCAGCAGCTTGGGTTCTGGACAGACGAAGTCACCCCTCCACTTT. It specifies CASSLGSGQTKSPLHF.